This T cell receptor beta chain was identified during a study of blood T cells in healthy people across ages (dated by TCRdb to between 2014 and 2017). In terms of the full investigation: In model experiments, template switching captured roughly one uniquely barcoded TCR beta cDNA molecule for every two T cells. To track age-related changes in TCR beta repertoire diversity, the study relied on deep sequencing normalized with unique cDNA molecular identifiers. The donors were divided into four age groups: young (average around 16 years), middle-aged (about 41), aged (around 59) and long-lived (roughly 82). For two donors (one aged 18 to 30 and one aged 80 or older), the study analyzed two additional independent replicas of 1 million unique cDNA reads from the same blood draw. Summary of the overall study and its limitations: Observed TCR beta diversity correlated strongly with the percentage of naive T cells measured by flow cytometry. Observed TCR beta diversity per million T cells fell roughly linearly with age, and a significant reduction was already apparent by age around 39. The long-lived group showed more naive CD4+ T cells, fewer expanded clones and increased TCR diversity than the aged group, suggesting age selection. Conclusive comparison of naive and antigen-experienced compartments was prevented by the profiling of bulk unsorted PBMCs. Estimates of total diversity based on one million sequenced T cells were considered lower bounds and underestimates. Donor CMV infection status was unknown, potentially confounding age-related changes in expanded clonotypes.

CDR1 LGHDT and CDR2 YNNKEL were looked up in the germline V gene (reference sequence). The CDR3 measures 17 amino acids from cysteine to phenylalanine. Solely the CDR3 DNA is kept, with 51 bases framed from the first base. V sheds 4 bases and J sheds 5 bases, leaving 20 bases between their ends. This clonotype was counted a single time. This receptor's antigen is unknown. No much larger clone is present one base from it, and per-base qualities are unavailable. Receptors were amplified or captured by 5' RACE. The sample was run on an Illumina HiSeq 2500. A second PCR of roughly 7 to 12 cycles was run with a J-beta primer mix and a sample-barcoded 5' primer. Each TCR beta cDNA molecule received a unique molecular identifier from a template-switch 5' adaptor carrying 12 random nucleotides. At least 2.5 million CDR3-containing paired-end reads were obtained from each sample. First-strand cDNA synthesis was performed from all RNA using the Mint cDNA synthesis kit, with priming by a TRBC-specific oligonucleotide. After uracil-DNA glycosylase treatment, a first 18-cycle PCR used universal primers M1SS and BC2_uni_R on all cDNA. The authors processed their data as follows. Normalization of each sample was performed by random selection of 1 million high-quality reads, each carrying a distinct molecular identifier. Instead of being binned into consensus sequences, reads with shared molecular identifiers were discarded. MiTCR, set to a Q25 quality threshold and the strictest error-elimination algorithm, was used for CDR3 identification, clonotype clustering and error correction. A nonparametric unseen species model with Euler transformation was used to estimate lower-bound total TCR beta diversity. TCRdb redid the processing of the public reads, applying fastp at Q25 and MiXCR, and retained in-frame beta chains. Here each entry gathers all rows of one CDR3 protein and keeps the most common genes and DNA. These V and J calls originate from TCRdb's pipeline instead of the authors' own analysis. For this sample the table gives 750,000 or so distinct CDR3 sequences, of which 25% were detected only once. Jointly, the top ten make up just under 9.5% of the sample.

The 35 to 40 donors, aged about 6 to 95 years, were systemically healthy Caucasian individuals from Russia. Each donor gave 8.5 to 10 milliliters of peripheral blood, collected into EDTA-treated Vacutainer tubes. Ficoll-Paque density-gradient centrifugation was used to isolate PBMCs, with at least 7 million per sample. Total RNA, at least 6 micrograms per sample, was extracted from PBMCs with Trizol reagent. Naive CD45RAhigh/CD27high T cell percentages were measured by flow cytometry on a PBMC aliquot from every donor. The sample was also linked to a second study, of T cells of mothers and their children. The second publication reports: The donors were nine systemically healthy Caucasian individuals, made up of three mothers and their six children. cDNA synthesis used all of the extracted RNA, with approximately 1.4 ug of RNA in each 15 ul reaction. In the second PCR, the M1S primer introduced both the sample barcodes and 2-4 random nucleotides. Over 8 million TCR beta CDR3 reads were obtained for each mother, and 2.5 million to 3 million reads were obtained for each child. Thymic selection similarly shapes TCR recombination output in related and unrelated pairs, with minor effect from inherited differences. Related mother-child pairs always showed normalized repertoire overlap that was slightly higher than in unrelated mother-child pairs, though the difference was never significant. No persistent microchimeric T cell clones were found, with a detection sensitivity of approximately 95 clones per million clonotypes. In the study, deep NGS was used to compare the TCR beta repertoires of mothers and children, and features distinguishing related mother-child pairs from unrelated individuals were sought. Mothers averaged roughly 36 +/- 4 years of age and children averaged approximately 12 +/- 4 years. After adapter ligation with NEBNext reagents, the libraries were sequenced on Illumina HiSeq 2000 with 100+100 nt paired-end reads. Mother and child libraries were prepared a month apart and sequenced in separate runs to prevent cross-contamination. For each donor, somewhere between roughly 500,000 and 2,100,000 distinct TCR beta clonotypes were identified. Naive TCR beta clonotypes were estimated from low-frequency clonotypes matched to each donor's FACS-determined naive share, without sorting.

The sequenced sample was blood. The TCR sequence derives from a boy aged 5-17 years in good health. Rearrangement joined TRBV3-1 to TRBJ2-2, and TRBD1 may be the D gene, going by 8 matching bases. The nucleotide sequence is TGTGCCAGCAGCCCTACAGCGGGACAGGAGGGGACCGGGGAGCTGTTTTTT. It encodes CASSPTAGQEGTGELFF.